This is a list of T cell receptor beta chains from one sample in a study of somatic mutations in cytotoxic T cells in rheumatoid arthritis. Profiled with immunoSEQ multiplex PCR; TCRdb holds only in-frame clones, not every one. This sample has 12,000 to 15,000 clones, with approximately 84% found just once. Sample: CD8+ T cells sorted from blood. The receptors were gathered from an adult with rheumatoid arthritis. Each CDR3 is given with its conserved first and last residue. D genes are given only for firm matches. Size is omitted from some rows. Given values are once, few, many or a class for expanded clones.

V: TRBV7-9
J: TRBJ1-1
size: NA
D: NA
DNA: TGTGCCAGCAGCTTAGCGGGGGGACTGAACACTGAAGCTTTCTTT
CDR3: CASSLAGGLNTEAFF

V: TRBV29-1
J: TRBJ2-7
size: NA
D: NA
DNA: TGCAGCGCTCGGACAGGGAGGGCCTACGAGCAGTACTTC
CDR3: CSARTGRAYEQYF

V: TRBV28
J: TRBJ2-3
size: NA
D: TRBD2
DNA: TGTGCCAGCAGCTCCAAGCGGGGCTTTGGCACAGATACGCAGTATTTT
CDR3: CASSSKRGFGTDTQYF

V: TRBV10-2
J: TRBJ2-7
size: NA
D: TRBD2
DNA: TGCGCCAGCAGCCCGACTAGCGGATTCTACGAGCAGTACTTC
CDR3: CASSPTSGFYEQYF

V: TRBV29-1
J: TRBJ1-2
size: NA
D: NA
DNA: TGCAGCGTTTCAGGCGGCGTCTACTATGGCTACACCTTC
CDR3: CSVSGGVYYGYTF

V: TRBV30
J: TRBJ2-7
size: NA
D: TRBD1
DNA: TGTGCCGGTTCGCTTGGACAGGCCTACGAGCAGTACTTC
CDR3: CAGSLGQAYEQYF

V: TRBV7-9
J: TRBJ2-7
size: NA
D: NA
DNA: TGTGCCAGCAGCTTCTCCTACTACGAGCAGTACTTC
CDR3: CASSFSYYEQYF

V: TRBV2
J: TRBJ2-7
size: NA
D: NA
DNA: TGTGCCAGCAGCCGACAGCGCCGCTCCTACGAGCAGTACTTC
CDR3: CASSRQRRSYEQYF

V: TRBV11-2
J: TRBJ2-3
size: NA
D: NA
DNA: TGTGCCAGCAGCGAGGGGCCGGGGACGCAGTATTTT
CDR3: CASSEGPGTQYF

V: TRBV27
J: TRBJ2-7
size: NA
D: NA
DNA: TGTGCCAGCAGTCAGGGACCCTACGAGCAGTACTTC
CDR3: CASSQGPYEQYF

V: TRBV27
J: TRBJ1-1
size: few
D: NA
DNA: TGTGCCAGCAGTTCCATTAACACTGAAGCTTTCTTT
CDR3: CASSSINTEAFF

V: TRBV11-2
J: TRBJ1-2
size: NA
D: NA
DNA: TGTGCCAGCAGCCTCCGAGAGGGGACCAGCTACACCTTC
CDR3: CASSLREGTSYTF

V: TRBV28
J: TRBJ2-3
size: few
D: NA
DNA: TGTGCCAGCAGATTCCTAAAGTCAGGGTTTTCAGATACGCAGTATTTT
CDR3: CASRFLKSGFSDTQYF

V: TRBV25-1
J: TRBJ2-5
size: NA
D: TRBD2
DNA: TGTGCCAGCCTGGCCTCAGCGGGGCTCCAAGAGACCCAGTACTTC
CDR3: CASLASAGLQETQYF

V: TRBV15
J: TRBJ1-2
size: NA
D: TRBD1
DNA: TGTGCCACCAGCCCCAGGGGGATGTCCTATGGCTACACCTTC
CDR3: CATSPRGMSYGYTF

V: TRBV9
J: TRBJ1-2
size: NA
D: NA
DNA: TGTGCCAGCACGTTAGACGGCACAGGGACTAACTATGGCTACACCTTC
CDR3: CASTLDGTGTNYGYTF

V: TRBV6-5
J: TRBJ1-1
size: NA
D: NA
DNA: TGTGCCAGCAGTTACAAGGGCAGATTACTGAGGGAAGCTTTCTTT
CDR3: CASSYKGRLLREAFF

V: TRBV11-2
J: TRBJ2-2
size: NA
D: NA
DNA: TGTGCCAGCAGCTTAGTATACGATTCCTTTGCGAAGGCCGGGGAGCTGTTTTTT
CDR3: CASSLVYDSFAKAGELFF

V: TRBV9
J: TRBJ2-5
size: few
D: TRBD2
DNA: TGTGCCAGCAGCGCCAATTCCCCGGGACTAGCGGGAGAGACCCAGTACTTC
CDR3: CASSANSPGLAGETQYF

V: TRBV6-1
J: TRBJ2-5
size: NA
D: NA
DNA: TGTGCCAGCAGTGAAATAGGCTTCCAAGAGACCCAGTACTTC
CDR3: CASSEIGFQETQYF

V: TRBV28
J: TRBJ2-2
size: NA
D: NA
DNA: TGTGCCAGCACCCGGGGGAGGTACTACACCGGGGAGCTGTTTTTT
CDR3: CASTRGRYYTGELFF

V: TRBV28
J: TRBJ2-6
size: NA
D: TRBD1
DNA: TGTGCCAGCACCTGGGACAGGGGCTATGGGGCCAACGTCCTGACTTTC
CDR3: CASTWDRGYGANVLTF

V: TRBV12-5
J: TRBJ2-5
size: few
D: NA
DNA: TGTGCTAGTGGCACGGGGGAGACCCAGTACTTC
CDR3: CASGTGETQYF

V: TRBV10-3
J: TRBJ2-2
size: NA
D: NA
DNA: TGTGCCATCAGTGAGGATGGGGTCTACACCGGGGAGCTGTTTTTT
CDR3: CAISEDGVYTGELFF

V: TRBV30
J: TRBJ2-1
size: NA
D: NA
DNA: TGTGCCTGGACCGGGGGATCCTACAATGAGCAGTTCTTC
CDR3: CAWTGGSYNEQFF

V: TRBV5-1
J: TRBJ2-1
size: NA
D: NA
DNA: TGCGCCAGCAGCAGGGCTGCCGAGCAGTTCTTC
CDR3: CASSRAAEQFF

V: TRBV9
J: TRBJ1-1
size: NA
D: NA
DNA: TGTGCCAGCAGCGTGGGTAAGGGCACTGAAGCTTTCTTT
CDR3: CASSVGKGTEAFF

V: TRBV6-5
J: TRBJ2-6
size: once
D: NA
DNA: TGTGCCAGCAGCCGCAACTCTGGGGCCAACGTCCTGACTTTC
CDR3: CASSRNSGANVLTF

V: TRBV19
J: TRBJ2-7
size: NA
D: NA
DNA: TGTGCCAGTAGTCCCTGGGGGAATTACGAGCAGTACTTC
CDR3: CASSPWGNYEQYF

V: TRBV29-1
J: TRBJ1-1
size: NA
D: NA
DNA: TGCAGCGTGGAAACAGGGTGGGCTTTCTTT
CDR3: CSVETGWAFF

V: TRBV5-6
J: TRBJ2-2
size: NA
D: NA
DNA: TGTGCCAGCAGCCCTATCTACACCGGGGAGCTGTTTTTT
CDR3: CASSPIYTGELFF

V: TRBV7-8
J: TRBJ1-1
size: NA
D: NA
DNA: TGTGCCAGCAGCGCTGAACAACAGGGAGTGGGGGGAGCTTTCTTT
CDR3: CASSAEQQGVGGAFF

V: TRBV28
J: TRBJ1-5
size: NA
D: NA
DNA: TGTGCCAGCAGACCTAGGGTTGGCGATCAGCCCCAGCATTTT
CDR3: CASRPRVGDQPQHF

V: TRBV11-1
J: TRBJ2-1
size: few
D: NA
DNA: TGTGCCAGCAGCCAGCGGTTTAATGAGCAGTTCTTC
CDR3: CASSQRFNEQFF

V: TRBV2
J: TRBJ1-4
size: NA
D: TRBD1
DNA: TGTGCCAGCAGTGAGGGGACAGCCCAAACTAATGAAAAACTGTTTTTT
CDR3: CASSEGTAQTNEKLFF

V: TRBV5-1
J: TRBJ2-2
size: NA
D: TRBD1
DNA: TGCGCCAGCAGCTTGGGACAGGGGACGAACACCGGGGAGCTGTTTTTT
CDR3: CASSLGQGTNTGELFF

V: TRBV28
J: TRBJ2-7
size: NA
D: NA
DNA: TGTGCCAGCAGTTTAGGGTCTTTAGGGTACGAGCAGTACTTC
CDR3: CASSLGSLGYEQYF

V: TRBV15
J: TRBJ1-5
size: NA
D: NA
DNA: TGTGCCACCAGCAGTGAGGACGGGAACCTTTATAGCAATCAGCCCCAGCATTTT
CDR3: CATSSEDGNLYSNQPQHF

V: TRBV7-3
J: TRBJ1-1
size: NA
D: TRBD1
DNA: TGTGCCAGCAGCTTAACCGGACAGGGGCTAGCTTTCTTT
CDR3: CASSLTGQGLAFF

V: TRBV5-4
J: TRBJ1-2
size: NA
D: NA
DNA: TGTGCCAGCAGCTTACGCCCGACAGATGGCTACACCTTC
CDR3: CASSLRPTDGYTF

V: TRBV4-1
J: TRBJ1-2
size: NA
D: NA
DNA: TGCGCCAGCAGCCAAGAAAATGGTTATGGCTACACCTTC
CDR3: CASSQENGYGYTF

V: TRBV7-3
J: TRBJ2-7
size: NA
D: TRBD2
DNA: TGTGCCAGCAGCTTACTAGCGGGGGGATCAAACCCCTCGAGTCGAATTAGCTACGAGCAGTACTTC
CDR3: CASSLLAGGSNPSSRISYEQYF

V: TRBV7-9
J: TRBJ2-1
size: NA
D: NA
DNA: TGTGCCAGCAGCTACACCCAGGGGAAGGAGCAGTTCTTC
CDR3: CASSYTQGKEQFF

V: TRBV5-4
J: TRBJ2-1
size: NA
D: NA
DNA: TGTGCCAGCAGCTTGGACAGGAGCTCCTACAATGAGCAGTTCTTC
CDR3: CASSLDRSSYNEQFF

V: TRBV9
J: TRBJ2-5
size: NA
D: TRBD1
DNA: TGTGCCAGCAGCCCTCGGGACAGGGACTTC
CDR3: CASSPRDRDF

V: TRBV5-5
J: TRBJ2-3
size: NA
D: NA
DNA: TGTGCCAGCAGCTTGGGTAGGGGGACAGATACGCAGTATTTT
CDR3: CASSLGRGTDTQYF

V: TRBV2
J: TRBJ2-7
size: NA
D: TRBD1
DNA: TGTGCCAGCGCCCAGACAGGGGACGAGCAGTACTTC
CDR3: CASAQTGDEQYF

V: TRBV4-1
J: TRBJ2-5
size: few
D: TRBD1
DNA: TGCGCCAGCAGCCAGTCCGCAGGGGGCCGGGAGACCCAGTACTTC
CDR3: CASSQSAGGRETQYF

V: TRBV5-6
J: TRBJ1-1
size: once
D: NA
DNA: TGTGCCAGCAGCTTGTGGCAGTCCAACACTGAAGCTTTCTTT
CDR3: CASSLWQSNTEAFF

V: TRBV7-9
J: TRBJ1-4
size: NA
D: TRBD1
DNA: TGTGCCAGCAGGTGGCAGGGGGATGAAAAACTGTTTTTT
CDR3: CASRWQGDEKLFF

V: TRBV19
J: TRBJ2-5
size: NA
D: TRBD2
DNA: TGTGCCAGGAAGACAACAAAAGCTAGCGGACAAGAGACCCAGTACTTC
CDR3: CARKTTKASGQETQYF

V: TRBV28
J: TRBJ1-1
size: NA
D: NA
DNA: TGTGCCAGCAGTACAAGACAGGTCCGGTACCATACTGAAGCTTTCTTT
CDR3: CASSTRQVRYHTEAFF

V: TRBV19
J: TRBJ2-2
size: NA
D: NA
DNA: TGTGCCAGTACCAAGGGGGACGGGGAGCTGTTTTTT
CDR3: CASTKGDGELFF